The sequence of this T cell receptor beta chain was determined in a study of spatial heterogeneity in lung cancer. Whole-study context: Consistent detection of more beta-chain than alpha-chain sequences was observed. From matched bulk RNA-seq came a T cell module score, which showed a strong correlation with TCR transcript counts in tumor regions.

General study points: One measure, the expanded intratumoral alpha and beta TCR count, tracked tumor mutation counts.

The time point here: sample taken at primary tumor resection. About 73 TRACERx patients with early, untreated non-small cell lung cancer donated samples. From tumor, nontumor lung or frozen PBMC, whole RNA was taken unsorted for sequencing. The CDR3 runs 15 residues. The germline gives CDR1 SGHTA, CDR2 FQGTGA. With 2 bases removed from V and 4 bases from J, the gap between germline ends came to 13 bases. A single record per CDR3 protein comes from TCRdb applying MiXCR to the 5' RACE reads. The data contain approximately 11,000 distinct CDR3 sequences, over 10% of them singletons. In its sample, this clonotype is medium-sized (0.01 to 0.1%). Its specificity is unknown.

The rearrangement uses TRBV7-3 and TRBJ2-3, with D unclear. The input for sequencing was lung tumor tissue, taken at surgery. This sequence was found in a female donor with early-stage non-small cell lung cancer. CDR3 in amino acids: CASSLSPLSADTQYF. CDR3 bases: TGTGCCAGCAGCTTATCCCCCCTCAGCGCAGATACGCAGTATTTT.